The T cell receptor (beta chain) under discussion was sequenced for a study of control samples from healthy donors and cancer patients. This clone was seen only once. Data came from immunoSEQ multiplex PCR; TCRdb stores just in-frame clones and leaves some out. Among over 20,000 clones, approximately 85% were seen once, and the ten largest hold roughly 23%. CDR1 is SNHLY, CDR2 FYNNEI, per germline. The V segment lost 5 bases and the J segment 2 bases; nucleotides outside the gene matches: 5. The CDR3 has 14 residues. The source is a man in his sixties with colorectal cancer. The V gene is TRBV2, the J gene TRBJ2-5; 7 nucleotides match TRBD1. Sequencing was done on a sample of PBMCs. DNA of the CDR3: TGTGCCAGCAGTCCCCGGGACAGACAAGAGACCCAGTACTTC. It yields the protein CASSPRDRQETQYF.